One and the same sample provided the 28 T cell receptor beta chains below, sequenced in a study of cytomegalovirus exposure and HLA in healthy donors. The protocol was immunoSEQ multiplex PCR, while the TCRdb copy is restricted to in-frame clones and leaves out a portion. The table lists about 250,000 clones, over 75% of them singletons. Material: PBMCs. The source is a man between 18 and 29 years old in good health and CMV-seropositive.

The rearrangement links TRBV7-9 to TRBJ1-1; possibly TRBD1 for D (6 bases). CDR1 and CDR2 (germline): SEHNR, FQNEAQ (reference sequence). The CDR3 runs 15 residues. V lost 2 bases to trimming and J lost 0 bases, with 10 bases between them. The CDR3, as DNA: TGTGCCAGCAGCTTATTACAGGGTATGAACACTGAAGCTTTCTTT. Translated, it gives CASSLLQGMNTEAFF.

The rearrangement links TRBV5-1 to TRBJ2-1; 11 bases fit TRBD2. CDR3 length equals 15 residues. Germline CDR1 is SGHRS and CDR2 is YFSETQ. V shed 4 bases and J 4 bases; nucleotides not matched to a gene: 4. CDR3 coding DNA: TGCGCCAGCAGCGAGGGACTAGCGGCTTACAATGAGCAGTTCTTC. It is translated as CASSEGLAAYNEQFF.

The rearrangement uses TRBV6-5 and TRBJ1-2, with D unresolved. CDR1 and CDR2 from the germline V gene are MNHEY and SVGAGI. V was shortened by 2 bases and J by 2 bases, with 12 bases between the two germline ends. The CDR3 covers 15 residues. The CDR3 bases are TGTGCCAGCAGTTACACCCCATGGGCCAACTATGGCTACACCTTC. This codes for CASSYTPWANYGYTF.

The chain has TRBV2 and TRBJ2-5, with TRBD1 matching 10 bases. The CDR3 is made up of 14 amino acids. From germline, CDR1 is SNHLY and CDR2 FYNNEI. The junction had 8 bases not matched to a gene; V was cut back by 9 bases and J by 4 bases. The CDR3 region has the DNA TGTGCCAGTCCCCGGGACAGGGGTCGAGAGACCCAGTACTTC. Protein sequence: CASPRDRGRETQYF.

The chain's CDR3 is CASSPLGESTPYEQYF. The CDR3 coding sequence is TGTGCCAGCAGCCCATTGGGGGAATCCACACCCTACGAGCAGTACTTC. The chain carries TRBV27 and TRBJ2-7; D may be TRBD1 or TRBD2 (5 bases each). The V gene's germline CDR1 is MNHEY and CDR2 SMNVEV (reference sequence). Deletions cut 6 bases from V and 2 bases from J, with 20 bases between. The CDR3 is 16 amino acids.

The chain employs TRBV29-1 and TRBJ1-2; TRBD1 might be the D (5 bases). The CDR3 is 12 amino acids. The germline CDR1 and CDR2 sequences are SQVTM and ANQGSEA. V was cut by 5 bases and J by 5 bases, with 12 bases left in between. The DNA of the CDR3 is TGCAGCGTTCGGGGGAACCGATATGGCTACACCTTC. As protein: CSVRGNRYGYTF.

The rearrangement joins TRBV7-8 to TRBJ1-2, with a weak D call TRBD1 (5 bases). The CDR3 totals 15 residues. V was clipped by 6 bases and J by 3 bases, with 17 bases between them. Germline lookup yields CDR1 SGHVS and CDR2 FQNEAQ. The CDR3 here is CASRPRDSQYYGYTF. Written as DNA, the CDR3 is TGTGCCAGCAGACCCCGCGACAGCCAATACTATGGCTACACCTTC.

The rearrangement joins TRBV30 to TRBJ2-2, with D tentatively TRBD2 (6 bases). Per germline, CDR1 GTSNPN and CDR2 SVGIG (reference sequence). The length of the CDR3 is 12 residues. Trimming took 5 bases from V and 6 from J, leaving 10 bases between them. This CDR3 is CAWFLAPGELFF. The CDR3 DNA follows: TGTGCCTGGTTCCTAGCGCCCGGGGAGCTGTTTTTT.

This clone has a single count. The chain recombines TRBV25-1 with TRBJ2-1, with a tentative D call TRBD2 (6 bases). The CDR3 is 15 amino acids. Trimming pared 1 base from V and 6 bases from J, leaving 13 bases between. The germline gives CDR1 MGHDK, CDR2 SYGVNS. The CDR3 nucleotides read TGTGCCAGCAGTGAATTTCAGGGAGGACGCAATGAGCAGTTCTTC. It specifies CASSEFQGGRNEQFF.

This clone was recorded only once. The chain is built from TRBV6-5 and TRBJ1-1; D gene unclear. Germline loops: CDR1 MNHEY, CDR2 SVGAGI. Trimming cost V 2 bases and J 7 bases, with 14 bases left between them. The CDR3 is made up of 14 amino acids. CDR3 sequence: CASSYGEGWGEAFF. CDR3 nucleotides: TGTGCCAGCAGTTACGGGGAGGGATGGGGTGAAGCTTTCTTT.

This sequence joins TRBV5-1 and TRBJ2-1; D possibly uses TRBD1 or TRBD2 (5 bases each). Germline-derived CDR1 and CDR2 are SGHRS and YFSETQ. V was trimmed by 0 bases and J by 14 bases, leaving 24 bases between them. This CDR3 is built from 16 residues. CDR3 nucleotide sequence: TGCGCCAGCAGCTTGGCCGGAATAGGGGACGCCGGTACGAAGTTCTTC. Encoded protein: CASSLAGIGDAGTKFF.

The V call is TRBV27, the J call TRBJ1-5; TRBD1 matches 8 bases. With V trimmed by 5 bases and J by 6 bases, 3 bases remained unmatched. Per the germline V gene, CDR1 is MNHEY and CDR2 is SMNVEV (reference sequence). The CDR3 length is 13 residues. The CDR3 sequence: CASSTDRGQPQHF. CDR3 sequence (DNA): TGTGCCAGCAGTACCGACAGGGGTCAGCCCCAGCATTTT.

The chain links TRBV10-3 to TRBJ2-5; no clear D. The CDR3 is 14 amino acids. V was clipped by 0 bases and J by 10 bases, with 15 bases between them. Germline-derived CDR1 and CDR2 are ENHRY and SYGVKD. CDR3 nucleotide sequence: TGTGCCATCAGTGAGTCTGAGCCTGATGGTAACCAGTACTTC. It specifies CAISESEPDGNQYF.

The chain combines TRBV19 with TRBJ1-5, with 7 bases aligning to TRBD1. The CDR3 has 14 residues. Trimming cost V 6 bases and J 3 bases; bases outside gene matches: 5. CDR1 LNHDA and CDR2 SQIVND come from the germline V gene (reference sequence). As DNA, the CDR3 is TGTGCCAGTAGGGGACAGCCCGCCAATCAGCCCCAGCATTTT. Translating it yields CASRGQPANQPQHF.

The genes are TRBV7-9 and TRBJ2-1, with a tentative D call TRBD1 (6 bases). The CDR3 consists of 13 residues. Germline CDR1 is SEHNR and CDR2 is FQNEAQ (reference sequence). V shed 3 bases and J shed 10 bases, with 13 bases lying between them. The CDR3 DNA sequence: TGTGCCAGCAGCTTTGGGGGCCACGCCGAGCAGTTCTTC. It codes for CASSFGGHAEQFF.

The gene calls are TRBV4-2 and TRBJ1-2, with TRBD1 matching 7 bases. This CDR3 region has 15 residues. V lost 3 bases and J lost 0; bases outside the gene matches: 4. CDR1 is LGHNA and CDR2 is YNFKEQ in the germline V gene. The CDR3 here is CASSQGDRPNYGYTF. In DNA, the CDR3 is TGTGCCAGCAGCCAGGGGGACAGACCTAACTATGGCTACACCTTC.

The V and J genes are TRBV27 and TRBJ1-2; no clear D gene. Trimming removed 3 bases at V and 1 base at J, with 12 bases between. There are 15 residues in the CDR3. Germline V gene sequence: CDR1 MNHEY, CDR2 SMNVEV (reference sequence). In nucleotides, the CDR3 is TGTGCCAGCAGTTTTACGGGGTCGCGTAACTATGGCTACACCTTC. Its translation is CASSFTGSRNYGYTF.

CDR3 sequence reads: CASSLDVRQGRYEQYF. CDR3 nucleotide sequence: TGTGCCAGCAGCTTAGATGTGAGACAGGGGCGGTACGAGCAGTACTTC. V usage is TRBV11-2 and J usage is TRBJ2-7; 8 bases agree with TRBD1. Germline V gene lookup returns CDR1 SGHAT and CDR2 FQNNGV. The CDR3 is 16 amino acids. V gave up 0 bases and J gave up 4 bases; unmatched junction bases: 8.

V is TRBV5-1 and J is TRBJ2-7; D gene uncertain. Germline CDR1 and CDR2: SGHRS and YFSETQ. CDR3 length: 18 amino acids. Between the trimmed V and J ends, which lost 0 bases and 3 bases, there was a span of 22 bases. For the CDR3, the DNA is TGCGCCAGCAGCTTGGCCATTCTCGGCCCCCCACTAATCTACGAGCAGTACTTC. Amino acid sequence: CASSLAILGPPLIYEQYF.

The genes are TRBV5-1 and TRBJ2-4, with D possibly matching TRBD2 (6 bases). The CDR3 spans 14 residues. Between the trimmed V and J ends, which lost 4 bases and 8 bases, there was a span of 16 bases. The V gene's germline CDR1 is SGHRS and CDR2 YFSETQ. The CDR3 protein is CASSPQEGLDIQYF. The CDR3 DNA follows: TGCGCCAGCAGCCCCCAGGAGGGGTTGGACATTCAGTACTTC.

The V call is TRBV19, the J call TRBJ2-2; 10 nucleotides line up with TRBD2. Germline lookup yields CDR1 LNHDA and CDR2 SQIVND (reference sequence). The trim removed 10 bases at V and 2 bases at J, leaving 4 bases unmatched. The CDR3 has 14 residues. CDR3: CAIGLAVNTGELFF. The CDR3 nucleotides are TGTGCCATAGGACTAGCGGTTAACACCGGGGAGCTGTTTTTT.

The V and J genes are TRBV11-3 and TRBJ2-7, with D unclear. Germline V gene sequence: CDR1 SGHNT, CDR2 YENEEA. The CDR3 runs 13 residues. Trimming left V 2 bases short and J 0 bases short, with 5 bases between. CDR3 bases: TGTGCCAGCAGCTTATCTAACTCCTACGAGCAGTACTTC. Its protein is CASSLSNSYEQYF.

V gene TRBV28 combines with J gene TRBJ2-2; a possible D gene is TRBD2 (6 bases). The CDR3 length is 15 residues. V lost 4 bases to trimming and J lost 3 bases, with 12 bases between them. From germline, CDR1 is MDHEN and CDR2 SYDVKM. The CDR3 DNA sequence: TGTGCCAGCAGTTCTGCGGGGCCACACACCGGGGAGCTGTTTTTT. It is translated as CASSSAGPHTGELFF.

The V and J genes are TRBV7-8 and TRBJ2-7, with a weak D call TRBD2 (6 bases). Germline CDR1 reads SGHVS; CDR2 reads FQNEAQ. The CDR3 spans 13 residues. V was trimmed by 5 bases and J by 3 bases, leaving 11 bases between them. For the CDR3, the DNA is TGTGCCAGCAGCCCGGGACTTAACTACGAGCAGTACTTC. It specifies CASSPGLNYEQYF.

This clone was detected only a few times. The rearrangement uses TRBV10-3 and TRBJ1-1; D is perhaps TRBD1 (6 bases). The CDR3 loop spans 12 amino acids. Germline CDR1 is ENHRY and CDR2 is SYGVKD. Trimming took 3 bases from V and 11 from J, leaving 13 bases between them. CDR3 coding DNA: TGTGCCATCAGTGACCGATGGCAGGGGGCTTTCTTT. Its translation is CAISDRWQGAFF.

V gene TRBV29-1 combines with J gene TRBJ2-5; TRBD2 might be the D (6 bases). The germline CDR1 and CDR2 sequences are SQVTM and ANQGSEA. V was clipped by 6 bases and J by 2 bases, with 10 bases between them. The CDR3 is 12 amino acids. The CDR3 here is CSVGTGQETQYF. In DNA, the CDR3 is TGCAGCGTCGGGACTGGGCAAGAGACCCAGTACTTC.

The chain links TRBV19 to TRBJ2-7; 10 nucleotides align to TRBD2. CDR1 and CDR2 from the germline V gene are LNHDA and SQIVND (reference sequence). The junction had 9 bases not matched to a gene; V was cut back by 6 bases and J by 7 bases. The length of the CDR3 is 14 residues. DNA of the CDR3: TGTGCCAGTAGCCTTCTAGCGGGAGCGAGGGAGCAGTACTTC. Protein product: CASSLLAGAREQYF.

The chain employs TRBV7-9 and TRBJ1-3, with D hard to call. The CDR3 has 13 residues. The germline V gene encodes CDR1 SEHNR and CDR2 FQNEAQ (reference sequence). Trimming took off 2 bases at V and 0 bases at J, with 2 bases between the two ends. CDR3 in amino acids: CASSLSSGNTIYF. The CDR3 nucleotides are TGTGCCAGCAGCTTAAGCTCTGGAAACACCATATATTTT.